This TCR beta chain came from a study of radiotherapy plus CTLA-4 blockade in lung cancer. Assay: immunoSEQ multiplex PCR; the TCRdb copy retains only in-frame clones and omits some. The sample carries tens of thousands of clones, around 77% recorded once. The germline gives CDR1 SGHNT, CDR2 YYREEE (reference sequence). CDR3 length: 16 amino acids. Unmatched junction bases numbered 4, after V lost 0 bases and J lost 1 base. This TCR derives from a human donor with non-small cell lung cancer who had stable disease on radiotherapy plus ipilimumab. The chain links TRBV5-4 to TRBJ2-3, with TRBD2 matching over 8 bases. The sample consisted of peripheral blood, taken from a patient treated with radiotherapy plus ipilimumab. DNA of the CDR3: TGTGCCAGCAGCTTGGCAAGCGGGAGCCGCACAGATACGCAGTATTTT. Amino acid sequence: CASSLASGSRTDTQYF.